The 17 T cell receptor beta chains below were found in one sample sequenced in a study of blood T cell repertoires in COVID-19 (dated by TCRdb to about 2020). Library construction relied on the immunoSEQ multiplex PCR assay. TCRdb provides this immuneACCESS table in a form limited to in-frame rearrangements. Some clones are lacking; in checked studies, under half of them reflect an unresolved V gene, and why the rest are absent is not known. The sample table contains some 250,000 clones; only one count was recorded for 86% of them. The ten largest clonotypes hold under 6.5% of the sample. The sample consisted of peripheral blood. These receptors came from a man in his 60s with acute or convalescent COVID-19.

This chain joins TRBV28 and TRBJ1-5; D is unresolved. Germline V gene lookup returns CDR1 MDHEN and CDR2 SYDVKM. Trimming removed 4 bases from V and 5 bases from J, with 15 bases in between. This CDR3 has 15 residues. CDR3 coding DNA: TGTGCCAGCAGTTCCGGGGAGGGCGGGGATCAGCCCCAGCATTTT. Translation gives CASSSGEGGDQPQHF.

V usage is TRBV3-1 (or the pseudogene TRBV3-2) and J usage is TRBJ1-2; D ambiguous. This CDR3 is built from 15 residues. CDR1 is LGHDT and CDR2 is YNNKEL in the germline V gene (reference sequence). Trimming cost V 4 bases and J 7 bases, with 19 bases left between them. This chain's CDR3 is CASSRQPDPRGGYTF. For the CDR3, the DNA is TGTGCCAGCAGCCGGCAGCCAGACCCCCGGGGTGGCTACACCTTC.

The chain employs TRBV6-4 and TRBJ2-2, with 11 positions matching TRBD2. This CDR3 region has 17 residues. V shed 6 bases and J 0 bases; nucleotides not matched to a gene: 6. Germline CDR1 reads MRHNA; CDR2 reads SNTAGT. CDR3 amino acids: CASSGTSGYANTGELFF. The DNA of the CDR3 is TGTGCCAGCAGCGGGACTAGCGGATACGCGAACACCGGGGAGCTGTTTTTT.

The chain is built from TRBV14 and TRBJ2-7, with 7 bases fitting TRBD1. V gave up 2 bases and J gave up 1 base; unmatched junction bases: 17. Germline CDR1 and CDR2: SGHDN and FVKESK. The CDR3 runs to 19 residues. The CDR3 nucleotides are TGTGCCAGCAGCCAACGACCCGACAGGGCGTCGGTAAAGTCCTACGAGCAGTACTTC. This translates into CASSQRPDRASVKSYEQYF.

The rearrangement uses TRBV19 and TRBJ2-7, with D possibly matching TRBD1 (5 bases). In germline, CDR1 is LNHDA, CDR2 SQIVND (reference sequence). The CDR3 spans 13 residues. The ends were cut back, 7 bases at V and 5 bases at J, with 15 bases in the middle. CDR3 loop: CASTPERGHEQYF. The CDR3 coding sequence is TGTGCCAGTACTCCGGAAAGGGGCCACGAGCAGTACTTC.

The chain is built from TRBV7-2 and TRBJ1-5, with TRBD1 identical over 7 bases. The V segment lost 3 bases and the J segment 3 bases; nucleotides outside the gene matches: 5. This CDR3 is built from 15 residues. Germline V CDR1 and CDR2: SGHTA, FQGNSA. The DNA for the CDR3 is TGTGCCAGCAGCTTGGTGACAGGGTCCAATCAGCCCCAGCATTTT. It yields the protein CASSLVTGSNQPQHF.

This chain uses TRBV30 with TRBJ1-3; maybe TRBD1 (6 bases). Germline CDR1 GTSNPN, CDR2 SVGIG (reference sequence). V was cut by 1 base and J by 4 bases, with 11 bases left in between. The CDR3 contains 14 residues. DNA for the CDR3: TGTGCCTGGAGTGAAGGGGGGGTGGGAAACACCATATATTTT. This codes for CAWSEGGVGNTIYF.

The chain has TRBV27 and TRBJ2-7; tentatively, D is TRBD2 (6 bases). CDR1 is MNHEY and CDR2 is SMNVEV in the germline V gene (reference sequence). The CDR3 contains 14 residues. The V gene lost 2 bases and the J gene lost 0 bases, with 8 bases spanning the gap. The CDR3 reads CASSLAGSSYEQYF. The CDR3 bases are TGTGCCAGCAGTTTAGCCGGGAGCTCCTACGAGCAGTACTTC.

The V gene is TRBV5-1, the J gene TRBJ2-7, with TRBD2 identical over 10 bases. This CDR3 has 14 amino acids. Germline trimming cut 1 base from V and 7 bases from J; bases unmatched to any gene: 5. Germline values: CDR1 SGHRS, CDR2 YFSETQ. This chain's CDR3 is CASSLTSGTGEQYF. In nucleotides, the CDR3 is TGCGCCAGCAGCTTGACTAGCGGGACTGGGGAGCAGTACTTC.

J is TRBJ1-2 and V is TRBV24-1; perhaps TRBD1 as D (6 bases). The CDR3 loop spans 14 amino acids. Trimming stripped 4 bases from V and 8 bases from J, with 16 bases between. Germline V gives CDR1 KGHDR, CDR2 SFDVKD. This CDR3 is CATSDPGTHWGYTF. The CDR3 bases are TGTGCCACCAGTGACCCCGGGACACACTGGGGCTACACCTTC.

The genes are TRBV5-1 and TRBJ1-2; D call uncertain. Germline V gene lookup returns CDR1 SGHRS and CDR2 YFSETQ. The CDR3 is made up of 16 amino acids. V was trimmed by 0 bases and J by 7 bases, leaving 19 bases between them. CDR3 region: CASSLEISDEGSGYTF. The CDR3 DNA is TGCGCCAGCAGCTTGGAGATTAGCGACGAGGGTAGTGGCTACACCTTC.

In regard to this clone: Other DNA sequences of this sample code for an identical CDR3. The chain is built from TRBV27 and TRBJ1-4; the D gene is possibly TRBD1 (6 bases). The CDR3 loop spans 15 amino acids. Looked up from germline, CDR1 is MNHEY and CDR2 is SMNVEV (reference sequence). Trimming left V 3 bases short and J 0 bases short, with 8 bases between. The CDR3 DNA follows: TGTGCCAGCAGTTTGAGGACAGCAACTAATGAAAAACTGTTTTTT. This encodes CASSLRTATNEKLFF.

The rearrangement uses TRBV7-9 and TRBJ2-7, with TRBD1 matching over 8 bases. Looked up from germline, CDR1 is SEHNR and CDR2 is FQNEAQ (reference sequence). V was clipped by 7 bases and J by 6 bases; unmatched bases: 8. The CDR3 has 13 amino acids. CDR3 sequence (DNA): TGTGCCAGCACCAGGACAGGGCTCGGCGAGCAGTACTTC. This codes for CASTRTGLGEQYF.

For this clone: The same CDR3 arises from other DNA sequences in this sample as well. The chain is built from TRBV4-3 and TRBJ1-6; 7 positions agree with TRBD1. The CDR3 covers 17 residues. Germline assignment: CDR1 LGHNA and CDR2 YSLEER. Trimming cost V 0 bases and J 3 bases; bases outside gene matches: 5. The CDR3 DNA sequence: TGCGCCAGCAGCCAAGATGCCGGACAGGACTATAATTCACCCCTCCACTTT. Translated: CASSQDAGQDYNSPLHF.

The chain is built from TRBV14 and TRBJ1-5, with 9 bases aligning to TRBD1. V shed 3 bases and J 9 bases; nucleotides not matched to a gene: 3. The CDR3 has 13 residues. CDR1 SGHDN and CDR2 FVKESK come from the germline V gene. In DNA, the CDR3 is TGTGCCAGCAGCCAGGGACAGGGAATGCCCCAGCATTTT. It translates to CASSQGQGMPQHF.

In the case of this clone: Compared with germline, one end of the junction differs, possibly owing to a read error. V gene TRBV7-7 combines with J gene TRBJ2-6; 10 nucleotides align to TRBD2. Germline values: CDR1 SSHAT, CDR2 FNYEAQ (reference sequence). This CDR3 is 15 amino acids long. The CDR3 DNA follows: TGTGCTAGCAGCCAGAGCGGGAGGGCGGCCAACGTCCTGACTTTC. Translating it yields CASSQSGRAANVLTF.

The chain recombines TRBV6-5 with TRBJ1-1; TRBD1 agrees at 7 bases. V was pared by 6 bases and J by 10 bases, with 8 bases of the junction left unmatched. Germline V CDR1 and CDR2: MNHEY, SVGAGI. This CDR3 comprises 12 residues. The CDR3 is CASRDRVAGAFF. The CDR3 region has the DNA TGTGCCAGCAGAGACAGGGTGGCTGGAGCTTTCTTT.